The rows below give T cell receptor beta chains drawn from one sample of a study of OX40 agonist ivuxolimab in advanced cancers. Here immunoSEQ multiplex PCR was the method, and the copy in TCRdb shows in-frame clones only, minus some. This table has 35,000 to 45,000 clones, less than 95% appearing once. Source: CD4+ or CD8+ T cells sorted from blood, taken in a trial of the OX40 agonist ivuxolimab. These receptors all stem from an adult with an advanced solid tumor such as melanoma, head and neck, liver or kidney cancer. Both conserved end residues are part of each CDR3. D genes are given only for firm matches. Not all rows give a size; the values are once, few, many and, for expanded clones, a class.

V gene: TRBV27
D gene: -
J gene: TRBJ2-1
clone size: -
CDR3 protein: CASSLQGPLDEQFF
CDR3 DNA: TGTGCCAGCAGTTTACAGGGGCCCTTAGATGAGCAGTTCTTC

V gene: TRBV21-1
D gene: -
J gene: TRBJ1-5
clone size: -
CDR3 protein: CASSNNPGQSNQPQHF
CDR3 DNA: TGTGCCAGCAGCAATAACCCGGGACAAAGCAATCAGCCCCAGCATTTT

V gene: TRBV9
D gene: TRBD2
J gene: TRBJ2-1
clone size: -
CDR3 protein: CASSPGLATSEQFF
CDR3 DNA: TGTGCCAGCAGCCCGGGACTAGCGACCTCTGAGCAGTTCTTC

V gene: TRBV10-3
D gene: -
J gene: TRBJ2-7
clone size: -
CDR3 protein: CAISSGSYEQYF
CDR3 DNA: TGTGCCATCAGTAGCGGCTCCTACGAGCAGTACTTC

V gene: TRBV28
D gene: TRBD1
J gene: TRBJ2-7
clone size: -
CDR3 protein: CASSKLGTGIYEQYF
CDR3 DNA: TGTGCCAGCAGTAAATTGGGGACAGGGATCTACGAGCAGTACTTC

V gene: TRBV19
D gene: TRBD2
J gene: TRBJ2-1
clone size: -
CDR3 protein: CASTASGTSYNEQFF
CDR3 DNA: TGTGCCAGTACGGCTAGCGGGACCTCCTACAATGAGCAGTTCTTC

V gene: TRBV13
D gene: TRBD2
J gene: TRBJ2-1
clone size: -
CDR3 protein: CASSLYLGKTSGRGEQFF
CDR3 DNA: TGTGCCAGCAGCTTATATCTTGGGAAGACTAGCGGGAGGGGTGAGCAGTTCTTC

V gene: TRBV28
D gene: TRBD1
J gene: TRBJ2-7
clone size: -
CDR3 protein: CASSSAGTAYEQYF
CDR3 DNA: TGTGCCAGCAGTAGTGCAGGGACAGCTTACGAGCAGTACTTC

V gene: TRBV6-5
D gene: -
J gene: TRBJ2-7
clone size: -
CDR3 protein: CASSYSWPLDSYEQYF
CDR3 DNA: TGTGCCAGCAGTTACTCGTGGCCCCTAGACAGCTACGAGCAGTACTTC

V gene: TRBV9
D gene: -
J gene: TRBJ1-2
clone size: once
CDR3 protein: CASSVGGPKRGYTF
CDR3 DNA: TGTGCCAGCAGCGTTGGCGGGCCAAAGAGGGGCTACACCTTC

V gene: TRBV14
D gene: TRBD2
J gene: TRBJ2-3
clone size: -
CDR3 protein: CASSPFSGSSTDTQYF
CDR3 DNA: TGTGCCAGCAGCCCATTTAGCGGGAGCAGCACAGATACGCAGTATTTT

V gene: TRBV10-1
D gene: -
J gene: TRBJ2-5
clone size: -
CDR3 protein: CASSERGRRETQYF
CDR3 DNA: TGCGCCAGCAGTGAACGGGGCCGGCGGGAGACCCAGTACTTC

V gene: TRBV5-1
D gene: -
J gene: TRBJ1-1
clone size: -
CDR3 protein: CASSFGMGTEAFF
CDR3 DNA: TGCGCCAGCAGCTTCGGTATGGGGACTGAAGCTTTCTTT

V gene: TRBV19
D gene: TRBD2
J gene: TRBJ2-1
clone size: -
CDR3 protein: CASSISGSGYNEQFF
CDR3 DNA: TGTGCCAGTAGTATTAGCGGGAGTGGCTACAATGAGCAGTTCTTC

V gene: TRBV11-2
D gene: -
J gene: TRBJ2-5
clone size: -
CDR3 protein: CASSSSLETQYF
CDR3 DNA: TGTGCCAGCAGCTCATCCCTGGAGACCCAGTACTTC

V gene: TRBV9
D gene: -
J gene: TRBJ2-7
clone size: -
CDR3 protein: CASSTQPQYEQYF
CDR3 DNA: TGTGCCAGCAGCACACAACCTCAGTACGAGCAGTACTTC

V gene: TRBV29-1
D gene: -
J gene: TRBJ2-2
clone size: -
CDR3 protein: CSADFRPGELFF
CDR3 DNA: TGCAGCGCGGACTTTAGGCCCGGGGAGCTGTTTTTT

V gene: TRBV27
D gene: -
J gene: TRBJ2-7
clone size: once
CDR3 protein: CASSLRGSYEQYF
CDR3 DNA: TGTGCCAGCAGTTTACGAGGCTCCTACGAGCAGTACTTC

V gene: TRBV15
D gene: TRBD1
J gene: TRBJ1-5
clone size: -
CDR3 protein: CATSRGRQGGDSLQHF
CDR3 DNA: TGTGCCACCAGCAGAGGCAGACAGGGGGGAGACTCTCTCCAGCATTTT

V gene: TRBV7-6
D gene: TRBD2
J gene: TRBJ2-7
clone size: -
CDR3 protein: CASSEGTSGNHEQYF
CDR3 DNA: TGTGCCAGCAGCGAGGGGACTAGCGGGAACCACGAGCAGTACTTC

V gene: TRBV13
D gene: -
J gene: TRBJ1-2
clone size: medium-sized
CDR3 protein: CASSFPDEGDYGYTF
CDR3 DNA: TGTGCCAGCAGCTTTCCTGATGAGGGCGACTATGGCTACACCTTC

V gene: TRBV4-1
D gene: TRBD2
J gene: TRBJ2-3
clone size: -
CDR3 protein: CASSQAQTSGPSTDTQYF
CDR3 DNA: TGCGCCAGCAGCCAAGCCCAGACTAGCGGCCCTAGCACAGATACGCAGTATTTT

V gene: TRBV6-1
D gene: -
J gene: TRBJ2-7
clone size: -
CDR3 protein: CASSETYEQYF
CDR3 DNA: TGTGCCAGCAGCGAGACCTACGAGCAGTACTTC

V gene: TRBV14
D gene: -
J gene: TRBJ2-7
clone size: -
CDR3 protein: CASSQDGDIAYEQYF
CDR3 DNA: TGTGCCAGCAGCCAAGATGGGGACATTGCCTACGAGCAGTACTTC

V gene: TRBV27
D gene: TRBD1
J gene: TRBJ2-7
clone size: -
CDR3 protein: CASQTGGEQYF
CDR3 DNA: TGTGCCAGCCAGACAGGGGGCGAGCAGTACTTC

V gene: TRBV5-4
D gene: TRBD2
J gene: TRBJ2-3
clone size: -
CDR3 protein: CASSTWFLGTSGTDTQYF
CDR3 DNA: TGTGCCAGCAGCACATGGTTTTTAGGGACTAGCGGCACAGATACGCAGTATTTT

V gene: TRBV5-1
D gene: -
J gene: TRBJ2-1
clone size: once
CDR3 protein: CASSLDLPHEQFF
CDR3 DNA: TGCGCCAGCAGCTTGGACTTGCCCCATGAGCAGTTCTTC

V gene: TRBV7-9
D gene: TRBD2
J gene: TRBJ2-5
clone size: -
CDR3 protein: CASSSWEGAGETQYF
CDR3 DNA: TGTGCCAGCAGCTCATGGGAGGGTGCGGGGGAGACCCAGTACTTC

V gene: TRBV27
D gene: TRBD1
J gene: TRBJ1-2
clone size: once
CDR3 protein: CASSLLTGYGYTF
CDR3 DNA: TGTGCCAGCAGTTTACTGACAGGGTATGGCTACACCTTC

V gene: TRBV7-2
D gene: -
J gene: TRBJ2-7
clone size: -
CDR3 protein: CASSLSTGRRYEQYF
CDR3 DNA: TGTGCCAGCAGCTTAAGCACAGGGAGGCGCTACGAGCAGTACTTC

V gene: TRBV27
D gene: TRBD2
J gene: TRBJ2-3
clone size: -
CDR3 protein: CASTLTGNGEGPADTQYF
CDR3 DNA: TGTGCCAGCACCCTGACGGGTAATGGGGAGGGCCCGGCAGATACGCAGTATTTT

V gene: TRBV7-9
D gene: TRBD2
J gene: TRBJ2-5
clone size: -
CDR3 protein: CASSRLAGEIHGETQYF
CDR3 DNA: TGTGCCAGCAGCCGACTAGCGGGAGAAATTCATGGAGAGACCCAGTACTTC

V gene: TRBV27
D gene: -
J gene: TRBJ1-2
clone size: once
CDR3 protein: CASSSQVNYGYTF
CDR3 DNA: TGTGCCAGCAGTTCTCAAGTTAACTATGGCTACACCTTC

V gene: TRBV19
D gene: -
J gene: TRBJ2-7
clone size: -
CDR3 protein: CASNSGGDEQYF
CDR3 DNA: TGTGCCAGTAACTCAGGGGGGGATGAGCAGTACTTC

V gene: TRBV6-5
D gene: TRBD2
J gene: TRBJ2-1
clone size: -
CDR3 protein: CASSILAGGGNEQFF
CDR3 DNA: TGTGCCAGCAGCATACTAGCGGGAGGAGGCAATGAGCAGTTCTTC

V gene: TRBV19
D gene: TRBD1
J gene: TRBJ1-1
clone size: -
CDR3 protein: CASKQGDTEAFF
CDR3 DNA: TGTGCCAGTAAACAGGGGGACACTGAAGCTTTCTTT

V gene: TRBV4-1
D gene: TRBD2
J gene: TRBJ2-5
clone size: -
CDR3 protein: CASSLTSGSQETQYF
CDR3 DNA: TGCGCCAGCAGCCTGACTAGCGGGAGTCAAGAGACCCAGTACTTC

V gene: TRBV19
D gene: -
J gene: TRBJ1-1
clone size: -
CDR3 protein: CASSMAGRGYTEAFF
CDR3 DNA: TGTGCCAGTAGTATGGCGGGGCGCGGGTACACTGAAGCTTTCTTT

V gene: TRBV2
D gene: TRBD2
J gene: TRBJ2-1
clone size: -
CDR3 protein: CASSEEGLAGANEQFF
CDR3 DNA: TGTGCCAGCAGTGAAGAGGGACTAGCGGGAGCCAATGAGCAGTTCTTC

V gene: TRBV27
D gene: -
J gene: TRBJ2-2
clone size: -
CDR3 protein: CASSLAGAGTGELFF
CDR3 DNA: TGTGCCAGCAGTTTGGCCGGGGCAGGCACCGGGGAGCTGTTTTTT

V gene: TRBV5-1
D gene: TRBD2
J gene: TRBJ2-7
clone size: -
CDR3 protein: CASSHPPGLAGEQYF
CDR3 DNA: TGCGCCAGCAGTCATCCACCGGGACTAGCGGGTGAGCAGTACTTC

V gene: TRBV29-1
D gene: TRBD1
J gene: TRBJ2-7
clone size: -
CDR3 protein: CSVERQDRVAEQYF
CDR3 DNA: TGCAGCGTTGAACGTCAGGACAGGGTTGCCGAGCAGTACTTC

V gene: TRBV28
D gene: TRBD2
J gene: TRBJ2-1
clone size: -
CDR3 protein: CASSLLGEGGPGDNEQFF
CDR3 DNA: TGTGCCAGCAGTTTATTGGGTGAGGGAGGGCCTGGAGACAATGAGCAGTTCTTC

V gene: TRBV19
D gene: -
J gene: TRBJ2-3
clone size: -
CDR3 protein: CASTRSSTDTQYF
CDR3 DNA: TGTGCCAGTACCAGGTCTAGCACAGATACGCAGTATTTT

V gene: TRBV6-5
D gene: TRBD2
J gene: TRBJ2-5
clone size: -
CDR3 protein: CASSYSTSGEETQYF
CDR3 DNA: TGTGCCAGCAGTTACTCGACTAGCGGGGAAGAGACCCAGTACTTC

V gene: TRBV6-5
D gene: -
J gene: TRBJ2-2
clone size: -
CDR3 protein: CASTPNRENTGELFF
CDR3 DNA: TGTGCCAGCACCCCTAACAGGGAGAACACCGGGGAGCTGTTTTTT

V gene: TRBV9
D gene: -
J gene: TRBJ2-3
clone size: -
CDR3 protein: CASSEFGSATDTQYF
CDR3 DNA: TGTGCCAGCAGCGAGTTTGGGAGCGCCACAGATACGCAGTATTTT

V gene: TRBV19
D gene: -
J gene: TRBJ1-5
clone size: -
CDR3 protein: CASTVGNQPQHF
CDR3 DNA: TGTGCCAGTACCGTGGGCAATCAGCCCCAGCATTTT